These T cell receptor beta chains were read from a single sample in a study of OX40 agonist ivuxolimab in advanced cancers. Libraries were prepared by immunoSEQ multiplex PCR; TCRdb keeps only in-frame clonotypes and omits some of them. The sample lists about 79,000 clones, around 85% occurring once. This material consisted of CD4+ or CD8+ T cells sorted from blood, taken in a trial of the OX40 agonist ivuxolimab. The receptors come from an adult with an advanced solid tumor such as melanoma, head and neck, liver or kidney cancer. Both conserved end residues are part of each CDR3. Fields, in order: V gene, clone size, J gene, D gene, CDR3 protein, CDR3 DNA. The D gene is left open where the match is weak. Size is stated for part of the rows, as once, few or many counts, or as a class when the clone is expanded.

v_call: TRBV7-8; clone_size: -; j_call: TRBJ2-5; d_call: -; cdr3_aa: CASSLEISSQQETQYF; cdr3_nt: TGTGCCAGCAGCTTAGAGATTAGCAGCCAGCAAGAGACCCAGTACTTC
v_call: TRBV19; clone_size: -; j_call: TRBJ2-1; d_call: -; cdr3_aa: CASSWTGDEQFF; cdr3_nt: TGTGCCAGTAGCTGGACCGGGGATGAGCAGTTCTTC
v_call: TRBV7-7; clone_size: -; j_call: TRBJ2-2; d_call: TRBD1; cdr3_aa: CASSPGTGRTGELFF; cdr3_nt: TGTGCTAGCAGCCCCGGGACAGGGAGGACCGGGGAGCTGTTTTTT
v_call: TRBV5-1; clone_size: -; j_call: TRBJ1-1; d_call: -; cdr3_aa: CASSLSPNTEAFF; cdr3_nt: TGCGCCAGCAGCTTATCGCCCAACACTGAAGCTTTCTTT
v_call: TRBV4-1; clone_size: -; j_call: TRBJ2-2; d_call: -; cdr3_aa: CASSVEVGVGTGELFF; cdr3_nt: TGCGCCAGCAGCGTCGAGGTGGGAGTAGGGACCGGGGAGCTGTTTTTT
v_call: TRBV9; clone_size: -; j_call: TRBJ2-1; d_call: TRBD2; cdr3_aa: CASSDGKTSGSYNEQFF; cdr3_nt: TGTGCCAGCAGCGACGGTAAGACTAGCGGGAGCTACAATGAGCAGTTCTTC
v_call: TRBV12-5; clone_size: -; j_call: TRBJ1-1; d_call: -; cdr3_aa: CASGLTNTEAFF; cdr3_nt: TGTGCTAGTGGTTTGACCAACACTGAAGCTTTCTTT
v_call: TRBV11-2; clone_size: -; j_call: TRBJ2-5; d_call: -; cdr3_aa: CASSLGRPGETQYF; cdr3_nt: TGTGCCAGCAGCTTAGGTAGACCCGGAGAGACCCAGTACTTC
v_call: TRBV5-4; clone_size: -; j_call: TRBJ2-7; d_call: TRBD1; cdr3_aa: CASSSPAGQDYEQYF; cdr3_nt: TGTGCCAGCAGCTCACCCGCCGGACAGGACTACGAGCAGTACTTC
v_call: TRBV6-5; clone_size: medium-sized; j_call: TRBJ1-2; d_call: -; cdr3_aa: CASSLATGTPGPGYTF; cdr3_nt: TGTGCCAGCAGTTTGGCAACCGGGACACCGGGGCCCGGCTACACCTTC
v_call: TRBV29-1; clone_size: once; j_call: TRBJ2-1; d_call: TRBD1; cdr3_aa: CSGTGQGAYNEQFF; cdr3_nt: TGCAGCGGGACTGGACAGGGGGCTTACAATGAGCAGTTCTTC
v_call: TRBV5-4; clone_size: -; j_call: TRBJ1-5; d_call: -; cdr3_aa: CASSLDGNQPQHF; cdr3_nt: TGTGCCAGCAGCTTGGACGGGAATCAGCCCCAGCATTTT
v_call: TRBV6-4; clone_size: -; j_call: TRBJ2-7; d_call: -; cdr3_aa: CASTILGPRIAALFYEQYF; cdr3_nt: TGTGCCAGCACGATCTTGGGACCGCGAATCGCTGCTTTATTCTACGAGCAGTACTTC
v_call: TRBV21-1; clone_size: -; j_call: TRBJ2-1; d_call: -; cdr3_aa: CASSNRERMKLDNEQFF; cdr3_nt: TGTGCCAGCAGCAACCGGGAACGCATGAAACTTGACAATGAGCAGTTCTTC
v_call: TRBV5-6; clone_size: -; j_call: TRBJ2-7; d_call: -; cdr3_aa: CASSMRWRSSYEQYF; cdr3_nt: TGTGCCAGCAGCATGAGGTGGAGGAGCAGCTACGAGCAGTACTTC
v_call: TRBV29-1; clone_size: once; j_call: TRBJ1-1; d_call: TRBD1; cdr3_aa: CSVADRMNTEAFF; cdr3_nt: TGCAGCGTAGCGGACAGGATGAACACTGAAGCTTTCTTT
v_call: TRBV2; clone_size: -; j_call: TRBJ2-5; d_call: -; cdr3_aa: CASRRGSQETQYF; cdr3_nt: TGTGCCAGCAGGAGGGGTTCCCAAGAGACCCAGTACTTC
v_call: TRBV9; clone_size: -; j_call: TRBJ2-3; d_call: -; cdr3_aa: CASSPWGTDTQYF; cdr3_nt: TGTGCCAGCAGCCCCTGGGGGACAGATACGCAGTATTTT
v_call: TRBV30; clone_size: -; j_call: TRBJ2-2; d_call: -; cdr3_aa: CAWTPYLNTGELFF; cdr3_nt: TGTGCCTGGACCCCCTACCTCAACACCGGGGAGCTGTTTTTT
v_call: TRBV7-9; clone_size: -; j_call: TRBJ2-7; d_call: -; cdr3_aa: CASSLDSPYEQYF; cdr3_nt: TGTGCCAGCAGCCTGGACAGCCCCTACGAGCAGTACTTC
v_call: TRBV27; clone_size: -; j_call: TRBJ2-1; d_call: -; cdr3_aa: CASTGLSYNEQFF; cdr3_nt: TGTGCCAGCACGGGATTATCCTACAATGAGCAGTTCTTC
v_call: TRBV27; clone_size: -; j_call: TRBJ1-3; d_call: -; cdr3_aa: CASSFRGRGNTIYF; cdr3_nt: TGTGCCAGCAGTTTCAGGGGTCGGGGAAACACCATATATTTT
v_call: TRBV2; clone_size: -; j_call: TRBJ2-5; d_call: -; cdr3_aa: CASSLEVETQYF; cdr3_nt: TGTGCCAGCTCCCTAGAGGTAGAGACCCAGTACTTC
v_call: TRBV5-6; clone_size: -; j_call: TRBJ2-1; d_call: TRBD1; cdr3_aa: CASSLGQGYNEQFF; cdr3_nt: TGTGCCAGCAGCTTGGGACAGGGCTACAATGAGCAGTTCTTC
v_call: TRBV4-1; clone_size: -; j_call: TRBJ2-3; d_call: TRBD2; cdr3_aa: CASSQGFRAGGDADTQYF; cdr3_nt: TGCGCCAGCAGCCAGGGTTTCCGAGCGGGAGGAGACGCAGATACGCAGTATTTT
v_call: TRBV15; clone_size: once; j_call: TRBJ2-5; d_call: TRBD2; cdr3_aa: CATSSGLAGVTQYF; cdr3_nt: TGTGCCACCAGCTCCGGACTAGCGGGAGTGACCCAGTACTTC
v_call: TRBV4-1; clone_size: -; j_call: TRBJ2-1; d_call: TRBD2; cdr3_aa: CASSQASGTYNEQFF; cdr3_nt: TGCGCCAGCAGCCAAGCTAGCGGGACCTACAATGAGCAGTTCTTC
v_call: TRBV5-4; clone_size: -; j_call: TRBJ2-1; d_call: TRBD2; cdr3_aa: CASSSTLAGGNYNEQFF; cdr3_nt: TGTGCCAGCAGCTCAACACTAGCGGGAGGGAACTACAATGAGCAGTTCTTC
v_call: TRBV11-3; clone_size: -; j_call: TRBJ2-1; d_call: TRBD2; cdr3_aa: CASSKRLAGAYNEQFF; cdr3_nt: TGTGCCAGCAGCAAAAGACTAGCGGGAGCCTACAATGAGCAGTTCTTC
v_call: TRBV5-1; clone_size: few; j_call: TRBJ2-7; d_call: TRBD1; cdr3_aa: CASSLGLGTGVEQYF; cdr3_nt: TGCGCCAGCAGCTTAGGCCTCGGGACAGGGGTCGAGCAGTACTTC
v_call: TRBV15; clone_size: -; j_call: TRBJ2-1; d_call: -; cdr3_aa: CATSSGRGNEQFF; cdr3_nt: TGTGCCACCAGCAGCGGGAGAGGCAATGAGCAGTTCTTC
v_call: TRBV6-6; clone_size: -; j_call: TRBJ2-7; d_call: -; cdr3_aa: CASSGDHSYEQYF; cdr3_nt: TGTGCCAGCAGTGGGGACCACTCCTACGAGCAGTACTTC
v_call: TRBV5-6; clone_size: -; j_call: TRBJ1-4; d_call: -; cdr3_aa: CASSLQNQNEKLFF; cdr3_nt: TGTGCCAGCAGCTTACAGAATCAAAATGAAAAACTGTTTTTT
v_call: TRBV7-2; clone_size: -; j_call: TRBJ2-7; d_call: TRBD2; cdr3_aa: CASTAGLAGYEQYF; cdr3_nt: TGTGCCAGCACCGCGGGACTAGCGGGCTACGAGCAGTACTTC
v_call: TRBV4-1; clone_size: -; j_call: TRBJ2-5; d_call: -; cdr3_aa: CASSQDSGSRETQYF; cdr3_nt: TGCGCCAGCAGCCAAGATTCAGGGTCACGGGAGACCCAGTACTTC
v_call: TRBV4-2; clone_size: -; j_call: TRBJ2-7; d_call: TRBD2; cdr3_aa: CASGSYFSYEQYF; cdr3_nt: TGTGCTAGCGGGTCATATTTCTCCTACGAGCAGTACTTC
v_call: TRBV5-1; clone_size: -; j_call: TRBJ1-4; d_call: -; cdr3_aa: CASSLAFTTNEKLFF; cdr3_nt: TGCGCCAGCAGCTTGGCCTTTACAACTAATGAAAAACTGTTTTTT
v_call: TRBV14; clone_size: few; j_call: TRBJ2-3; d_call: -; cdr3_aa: CASSKDTASTSTDTQYF; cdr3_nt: TGTGCCAGCAGCAAAGACACAGCGAGTACTAGCACAGATACGCAGTATTTT
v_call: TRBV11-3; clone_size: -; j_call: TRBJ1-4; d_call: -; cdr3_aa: CASSPRGGGEKLFF; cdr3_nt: TGTGCCAGCAGCCCCCGCGGGGGTGGGGAAAAACTGTTTTTT
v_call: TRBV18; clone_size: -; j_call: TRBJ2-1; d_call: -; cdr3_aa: CASSLLGEDNEQFF; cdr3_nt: TGTGCCAGCTCACTCTTGGGAGAGGATAATGAGCAGTTCTTC
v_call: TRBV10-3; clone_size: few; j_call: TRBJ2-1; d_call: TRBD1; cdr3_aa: CAIKDRGPYNEQFF; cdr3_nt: TGTGCCATCAAAGACAGGGGGCCCTACAATGAGCAGTTCTTC
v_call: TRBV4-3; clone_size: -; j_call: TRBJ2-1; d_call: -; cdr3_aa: CASSQDLRRGEQFF; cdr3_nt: TGCGCCAGCAGCCAAGATCTCCGCCGGGGTGAGCAGTTCTTC
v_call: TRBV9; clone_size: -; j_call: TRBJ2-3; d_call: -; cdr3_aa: CASSSPPDTQYF; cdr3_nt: TGTGCCAGCAGCTCCCCCCCAGATACGCAGTATTTT
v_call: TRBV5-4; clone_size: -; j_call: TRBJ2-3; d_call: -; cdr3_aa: CASSVETFTTTDTQYF; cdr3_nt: TGTGCCAGCAGCGTAGAGACATTTACTACCACAGATACGCAGTATTTT
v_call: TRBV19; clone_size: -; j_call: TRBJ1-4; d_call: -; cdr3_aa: CASSIGTAETKLFF; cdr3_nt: TGTGCCAGTAGTATCGGGACGGCCGAAACAAAACTGTTTTTT
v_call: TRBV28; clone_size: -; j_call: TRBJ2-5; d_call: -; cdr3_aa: CASSLSIGETQYF; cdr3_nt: TGTGCCAGCAGCCTTTCTATTGGGGAGACCCAGTACTTC
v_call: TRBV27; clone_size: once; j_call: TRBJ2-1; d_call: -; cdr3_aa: CASSPPGGSGDEQFF; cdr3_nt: TGTGCCAGCAGTCCCCCCGGGGGTTCGGGAGATGAGCAGTTCTTC
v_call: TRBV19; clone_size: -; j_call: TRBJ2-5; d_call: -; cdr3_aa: CASSLRPGARAGQETQYF; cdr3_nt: TGTGCCAGTAGTCTTCGACCGGGAGCTAGGGCGGGACAAGAGACCCAGTACTTC
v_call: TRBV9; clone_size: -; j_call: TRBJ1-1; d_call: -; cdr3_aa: CASSVGPNTEAFF; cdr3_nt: TGTGCCAGCAGCGTAGGTCCGAACACTGAAGCTTTCTTT
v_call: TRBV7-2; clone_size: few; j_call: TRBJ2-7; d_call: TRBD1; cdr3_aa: CASSLGGQGRYEQYF; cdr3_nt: TGTGCCAGCAGCTTAGGGGGACAGGGGAGGTACGAGCAGTACTTC
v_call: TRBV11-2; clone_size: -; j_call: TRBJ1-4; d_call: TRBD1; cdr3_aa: CASSPRQGLGEKLFF; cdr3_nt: TGTGCCAGCAGCCCCCGACAGGGACTAGGTGAAAAACTGTTTTTT
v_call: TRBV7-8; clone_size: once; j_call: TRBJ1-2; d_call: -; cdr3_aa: CASSLAVTYGYTF; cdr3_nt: TGTGCCAGCAGCTTAGCTGTCACTTATGGCTACACCTTC
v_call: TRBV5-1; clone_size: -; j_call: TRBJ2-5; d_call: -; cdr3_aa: CASSLAQEGETQYF; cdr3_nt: TGCGCCAGCAGCTTGGCTCAGGAGGGGGAGACCCAGTACTTC
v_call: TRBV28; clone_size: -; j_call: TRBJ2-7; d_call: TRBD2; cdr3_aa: CASSFPLAGFYEQYF; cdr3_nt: TGTGCCAGCAGTTTTCCCCTAGCGGGATTTTACGAGCAGTACTTC
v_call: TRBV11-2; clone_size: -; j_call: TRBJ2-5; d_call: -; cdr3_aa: CASSSGTEETQYF; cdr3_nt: TGTGCCAGCAGCTCGGGGACCGAAGAGACCCAGTACTTC
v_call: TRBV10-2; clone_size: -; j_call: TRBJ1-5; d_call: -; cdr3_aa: CASSENSGIRYSNQPQHF; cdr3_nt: TGCGCCAGCAGTGAGAATTCGGGGATCCGATATAGCAATCAGCCCCAGCATTTT
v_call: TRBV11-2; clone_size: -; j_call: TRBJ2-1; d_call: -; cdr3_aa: CASSPMRSGGSNEQFF; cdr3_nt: TGTGCCAGCAGCCCAATGCGTTCTGGGGGCAGCAATGAGCAGTTCTTC
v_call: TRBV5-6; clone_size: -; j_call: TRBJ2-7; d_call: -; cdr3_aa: CASSLGGLIYEQYF; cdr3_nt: TGTGCCAGCAGCCTTGGCGGGCTAATCTACGAGCAGTACTTC